The T cell receptor (beta chain) described here comes from a study of cytomegalovirus exposure and HLA in healthy donors. Trimming at V came to 6 bases and at J to 5 bases, leaving 13 bases not matched to a gene. The CDR3 covers 16 residues. CDR1 is SGHRS and CDR2 is YFSETQ in the germline V gene. 60 Vbeta and 13 Jbeta primers were used in PCR. The method was immunoSEQ multiplex PCR; TCRdb's version includes in-frame clones alone and lacks a portion of them. The repertoire includes about 120,000 clones, approximately 66% of them detected once, and more than 6.5% sits in the top ten. This chain uses TRBV5-1 with TRBJ1-1; 10 positions match TRBD1. The specimen was PBMCs. The TCR originated in a woman aged 40 to 50 in good health and CMV-seropositive. The CDR3 is CASTPSGTGDLTEAFF. CDR3 coding DNA: TGCGCCAGCACCCCCTCCGGGACAGGGGATCTTACTGAAGCTTTCTTT.